Listed here are 6 T cell receptor beta chains from one sample, sequenced in a study of blood T cell repertoires in COVID-19. Measured with immunoSEQ multiplex PCR; TCRdb has only the in-frame clones, and not every one. The sample yields 250,000 to 350,000 clones, around 90% seen once. Sequenced material: peripheral blood. The receptor set was obtained from a man younger than 35 with active or convalescent COVID-19.

This chain uses TRBV7-8 with TRBJ1-4; 7 bases line up with TRBD1. Germline-derived CDR1 and CDR2 are SGHVS and FQNEAQ. CDR3 length: 14 amino acids. The trim removed 6 bases at V and 0 bases at J, leaving 1 base unmatched. The DNA of the CDR3 is TGTGCCAGCAGGGGGACAGCAACTAATGAAAAACTGTTTTTT. Its translation is CASRGTATNEKLFF.

In its sample, this clone was seen once. The same CDR3 also results from other DNA sequences found in this sample. The rearrangement uses TRBV9 and TRBJ2-1; 7 nucleotides align to TRBD1. This CDR3 comprises 14 residues. The V gene's germline CDR1 is SGDLS and CDR2 YYNGEE. V dropped 1 base and J dropped 2; count of bases not matched to a gene: 0. The CDR3 reads CASSVQGAYNEQFF. Written as DNA, the CDR3 is TGTGCCAGCAGCGTACAGGGGGCCTACAATGAGCAGTTCTTC.

The chain carries TRBV19 and TRBJ2-5, with a weak D call TRBD1 (6 bases). Germline V gives CDR1 LNHDA, CDR2 SQIVND (reference sequence). This CDR3 is 14 amino acids long. Trimming shortened V by 3 bases and J by 3 bases, and 11 bases separated the two germline ends. The CDR3 DNA reads TGTGCCAGTAGTATCTATGAGGGGGAAGAGACCCAGTACTTC. Its translation is CASSIYEGEETQYF.

The V call is TRBV27, the J call TRBJ1-5; D gene uncertain. V lost 6 bases and J 7 bases, leaving 16 bases between the germline ends. This CDR3 region has 14 residues. Per germline, CDR1 MNHEY and CDR2 SMNVEV (reference sequence). Written as DNA, the CDR3 is TGTGCCAGCAGCTCCTTAGCGGGGAACCAGCCCCAGCATTTT. Translation gives CASSSLAGNQPQHF.

As concerns this clone: An end of the junction differs from the germline gene, which may be a read error. The rearrangement joins TRBV7-9 to TRBJ2-7, with unresolved D. This CDR3 region has 12 residues. From germline, CDR1 is SEHNR and CDR2 FQNEAQ (reference sequence). In DNA form, the CDR3 reads TGTGCCAGCAGCTTAGAGGAGTCGGTGTTGCACTTC. Translation gives CASSLEESVLHF.

This rearrangement joins TRBV14 to TRBJ1-4; unclear D gene. CDR1 is SGHDN, CDR2 FVKESK, per germline. CDR3 length equals 16 residues. V lost 0 bases and J lost 2, with 10 bases in between. The CDR3 DNA follows: TGTGCCAGCAGCCAAGATTCGGGGTGGACTAATGAAAAACTGTTTTTT. Translation gives CASSQDSGWTNEKLFF.